Following are 9 T cell receptor beta chains from one sample sequenced in a study of early T cells in non-severe SARS-CoV-2 infection. TCRdb independently ran MiXCR on the 5' RACE reads; one entry per CDR3 protein. The sample consists of tens of thousands of distinct CDR3 sequences, about 15% of them appearing once. The source material was whole blood. These receptors were taken from an adult who was a healthcare worker with PCR-confirmed SARS-CoV-2 infection or an uninfected control (not recorded which).

The CDR3, as DNA: TGTGCCAGCAGCTTGGGGTCGACGGAGCAGTTCTTC. It is translated as CASSLGSTEQFF. The chain links TRBV11-3 to TRBJ2-1; D not certain. CDR1 is SGHNT and CDR2 is YENEEA in the germline V gene. CDR3 length equals 12 residues. V lost 3 bases, J lost 10 bases, and 10 bases lay in between.

This rearrangement joins TRBV19 to TRBJ2-4, with D perhaps TRBD2 (5 bases). Deletions cut 6 bases from V and 0 bases from J, with 9 bases between. The CDR3 length is 14 residues. Germline V gives CDR1 LNHDA, CDR2 SQIVND (reference sequence). Here the CDR3 reads CASSDRGAKNIQYF. CDR3 DNA: TGTGCCAGTAGCGATCGGGGAGCCAAAAACATTCAGTACTTC.

This clonotype turned up a few times. The chain combines TRBV12-3 or TRBV12-4 with TRBJ2-1; tentatively, D is TRBD1 or TRBD2 (5 bases each). V was shortened by 7 bases and J by 8 bases, with 15 bases between the two germline ends. The length of the CDR3 is 13 residues. The CDR3: CASTLTGRYEQFF. In DNA form, the CDR3 reads TGTGCCAGCACCCTGACGGGGCGCTATGAGCAGTTCTTC.

In its sample, this clonotype was seen many times. V is TRBV12-3 or TRBV12-4 and J is TRBJ2-2, with D possibly matching TRBD1 (5 bases). The CDR3 is 16 residues long. Trimming stripped 6 bases from V and 1 base from J, with 15 bases between. The CDR3, as DNA: TGTGCCAGCAGAGTAGAACAGGAATTGAACACCGGGGAGCTGTTTTTT. Amino acids: CASRVEQELNTGELFF.

The J gene is TRBJ2-1, the V gene TRBV7-2; no clear D. The CDR3 is 14 amino acids. The germline V gene encodes CDR1 SGHTA and CDR2 FQGNSA. Trimming took 1 base from V and 13 from J, leaving 17 bases between them. CDR3 sequence (DNA): TGTGCCAGCAGCTTAGATCTGGCCTTCCACATTCAGTTCTTC. As protein: CASSLDLAFHIQFF.

The rearrangement uses TRBV12-3 or TRBV12-4 and TRBJ2-3; 7 bases align to TRBD2. The CDR3 is made up of 14 amino acids. Trimming took 4 bases from V and 4 from J; bases not matched to a gene: 5. The CDR3 reads CASSWGGPADTQYF. CDR3 in DNA: TGTGCCAGCAGTTGGGGGGGACCCGCAGATACGCAGTATTTT.

CDR3 residues: CATGLAGWNEQYF. CDR3 in DNA: TGTGCCACGGGACTAGCGGGCTGGAACGAGCAGTACTTC. This chain uses TRBV27 with TRBJ2-7, with 12 bases that match TRBD2. V shed 10 bases and J 5 bases; nucleotides not matched to a gene: 6. The CDR3 loop spans 13 amino acids. Germline values: CDR1 MNHEY, CDR2 SMNVEV (reference sequence).

This clonotype was observed a handful of times. The chain has TRBV10-1 and TRBJ2-6; 7 positions match TRBD1. Germline V lookup: CDR1 WNHNN, CDR2 SYGVQD (reference sequence). J gave up 2 bases and V 6 bases, and 4 bases lay outside the gene matches. This CDR3 comprises 15 residues. Here the CDR3 reads CASSPGQAGANVLTF. For the CDR3, the DNA is TGCGCCAGCAGCCCCGGACAGGCTGGGGCCAACGTCCTGACTTTC.

The chain is built from TRBV10-3 and TRBJ2-5; D is perhaps TRBD1 (5 bases). Germline V gives CDR1 ENHRY, CDR2 SYGVKD. The CDR3 consists of 12 residues. V lost 8 bases to trimming and J lost 4 bases, with 11 bases between them. This CDR3 reads CAIGAPSETQYF. CDR3 in DNA: TGTGCCATCGGGGCACCCTCAGAGACCCAGTACTTC.